Below are 26 T cell receptor beta chains sequenced from a single sample in a study of shared clonotypes between healthy human individuals (dated by TCRdb to 2018 to 2021). The library relied on the immunoSEQ multiplex PCR assay. In TCRdb, the immuneACCESS table is reduced to in-frame sequences with V and J assigned. These tables do not hold every clone; where another copy was compared, an unresolved V gene accounts for under half, and the others remain unexplained. This sample is represented by more than 400,000 clones; roughly 95% of them were singletons. The ten biggest clones cover about 0.057% of the sample. The sample comprised naive CD4+ T cells sorted from blood. The sample's cell subset or site label is to be understood as: CD45RA+ positively selected. The receptor set was obtained from a woman under 40 in good health.

V and J are TRBV19 and TRBJ2-1, with D possibly TRBD2 on 5 matching bases. The CDR3 is 12 residues long. The germline gives CDR1 LNHDA, CDR2 SQIVND (reference sequence). Trimming pared 8 bases from V and 10 bases from J, leaving 15 bases between. CDR3 DNA: TGTGCCAGTTCGAGGTGGAGGTCAGAGCAGTTCTTC. Its protein product is CASSRWRSEQFF.

As DNA, the CDR3 is TGTGCCAGCACCTTGGGCATCGCCGACAATGAGCAGTTCTTC. It yields the protein CASTLGIADNEQFF. The chain combines TRBV2 with TRBJ2-1, with no clear D. Trimming pared 7 bases from V and 5 bases from J, leaving 15 bases between. This CDR3 has 14 residues. Germline assignment: CDR1 SNHLY and CDR2 FYNNEI. The full variable domain, rest sourced from reference TRBV2 and TRBJ2-1, is EPEVTQTPSHQVTQMGQEVILRCVPISNHLYFYWYRQILGQKVEFLVSFYNNEISEKSEIFDDQFSVERPDGSNFTLKIRSTKLEDSAMYFCASTLGIADNEQFFGPGTRLTVL.

CDR3 protein: CASSRQAIQPQHF. The CDR3 bases are TGTGCCAGCAGCCGACAGGCTATTCAGCCCCAGCATTTT. V gene TRBV28 combines with J gene TRBJ1-5; the D gene is possibly TRBD1 (6 bases). CDR3 length: 13 amino acids. Per germline, CDR1 MDHEN and CDR2 SYDVKM. Trimming took off 6 bases at V and 6 bases at J, with 12 bases between the two ends.

This clone showed up just a few times. The sample carries other DNA sequences with the same CDR3. The V gene is TRBV6-5, the J gene TRBJ2-7; D is undetermined. The CDR3 sequence is 14 residues long. Germline V gives CDR1 MNHEY, CDR2 SVGAGI. The V and J ends lost 1 base and 2 bases respectively, with 9 bases between them. CDR3 sequence: CASSYYRGPYEQYF. The CDR3 DNA sequence: TGTGCCAGCAGTTACTATCGTGGGCCCTACGAGCAGTACTTC.

The rearrangement uses TRBV18 and TRBJ1-5; TRBD1 agrees at 7 bases. J gave up 4 bases and V 6 bases, and 6 bases lay outside the gene matches. In germline, CDR1 is KGHSH, CDR2 LQKENI. The CDR3 extends over 14 amino acids. The CDR3 sequence: CASSDQGGNQPQHF. CDR3 nucleotides: TGTGCCAGCTCGGACCAGGGGGGAAATCAGCCCCAGCATTTT.

This chain joins TRBV27 and TRBJ1-5; D is perhaps TRBD1 (5 bases). The CDR3 loop spans 15 amino acids. Germline-derived CDR1 and CDR2 are MNHEY and SMNVEV (reference sequence). The V and J ends lost 4 bases and 4 bases respectively, with 14 bases between them. The CDR3 DNA is TGTGCCAGCAGTTCTGATCAGGGTCGGAATCAGCCCCAGCATTTT. It specifies CASSSDQGRNQPQHF.

The gene calls are TRBV2 and TRBJ2-6; D may be TRBD1 (5 bases). The CDR3 consists of 15 residues. Germline values: CDR1 SNHLY, CDR2 FYNNEI. Trimming left V 5 bases short and J 1 base short, with 9 bases between. The CDR3 is CASSPQGSGANVLTF. DNA for the CDR3: TGTGCCAGCAGTCCCCAGGGTTCTGGGGCCAACGTCCTGACTTTC.

The chain carries TRBV5-1 and TRBJ2-3; TRBD2 aligns across 8 bases. This CDR3 is built from 14 residues. V gave up 5 bases and J gave up 2 bases; unmatched junction bases: 4. Germline values: CDR1 SGHRS, CDR2 YFSETQ. For the CDR3, the DNA is TGCGCCAGCAGGGCGGGAGGCGACACAGATACGCAGTATTTT. As protein: CASRAGGDTDTQYF. The full variable domain, its missing parts supplied by reference TRBV5-1 and TRBJ2-3, is KAGVTQTPRYLIKTRGQQVTLSCSPISGHRSVSWYQQTPGQGLQFLFEYFSETQRNKGNFPGRFSGRQFSNSRSEMNVSTLELGDSALYLCASRAGGDTDTQYFGPGTRLTVL.

This clone occurred once. The rearrangement uses TRBV7-9 and TRBJ2-7, with TRBD2 identical over 9 bases. The CDR3 has 14 residues. Germline-derived CDR1 and CDR2 are SEHNR and FQNEAQ (reference sequence). V lost 6 bases to trimming and J lost 7 bases; unmatched junction nucleotides: 10. The CDR3 protein is CASRRLAGAREQYF. As DNA, the CDR3 is TGTGCCAGCAGACGGTTAGCGGGAGCTAGAGAGCAGTACTTC.

This chain joins TRBV19 and TRBJ1-5; possible D gene TRBD1, 5 bases. The CDR3 has 13 amino acids. In germline, CDR1 is LNHDA, CDR2 SQIVND (reference sequence). Trimming pared 6 bases from V and 2 bases from J, leaving 8 bases between. The CDR3 nucleotides are TGTGCCAGTAGCCAACAGGGCAATCAGCCCCAGCATTTT. This translates into CASSQQGNQPQHF.

The V call is TRBV19, the J call TRBJ2-1; 10 nucleotides agree with TRBD1. V gave up 4 bases and J gave up 3 bases; unmatched junction bases: 9. CDR3 length: 17 residues. Germline values: CDR1 LNHDA, CDR2 SQIVND (reference sequence). The CDR3 region has the DNA TGTGCCAGTAGTACTAACGGACAGGGGGGCTACTACAATGAGCAGTTCTTC. Protein product: CASSTNGQGGYYNEQFF.

The rearrangement uses TRBV11-3 and TRBJ1-4; D call uncertain. CDR1 SGHNT and CDR2 YENEEA come from the germline V gene. Trimming shortened V by 8 bases and J by 6 bases, and 16 bases separated the two germline ends. This CDR3 comprises 14 residues. DNA for the CDR3: TGTGCCAGCCGCATTGTGTACCCATATGAAAAACTGTTTTTT. The encoded protein is CASRIVYPYEKLFF.

The chain uses TRBV11-2 and TRBJ2-7, with TRBD1 identical over 8 bases. The germline V gene encodes CDR1 SGHAT and CDR2 FQNNGV. After removal of 1 base from V and 5 bases from J, the junction contained 7 bases not matched to a gene. The CDR3 totals 15 residues. CDR3 sequence reads: CASSLAQGARNEQYF. CDR3 coding DNA: TGTGCCAGCAGCTTAGCCCAGGGGGCTCGGAACGAGCAGTACTTC. The full variable domain, rest sourced from reference TRBV11-2 and TRBJ2-7, is EAGVAQSPRYKIIEKRQSVAFWCNPISGHATLYWYQQILGQGPKLLIQFQNNGVVDDSQLPKDRFSAERLKGVDSTLKIQPAKLEDSAVYLCASSLAQGARNEQYFGPGTRLTVT.

Only one count was recorded for this clone. V gene TRBV7-9 combines with J gene TRBJ1-2, with unresolved D. CDR1 SEHNR and CDR2 FQNEAQ come from the germline V gene (reference sequence). The ends were cut back, 4 bases at V and 0 bases at J, with 15 bases in the middle. The CDR3 extends over 16 amino acids. Here the CDR3 reads CASSSWDTVSNYGYTF. The CDR3 bases are TGTGCCAGCAGCTCGTGGGATACGGTTTCTAACTATGGCTACACCTTC.

This clone occurred a few times. V and J are TRBV9 and TRBJ1-3; no firm D call. V was pared by 3 bases and J by 0 bases, with 10 bases between. CDR1 is SGDLS, CDR2 YYNGEE, per germline. The CDR3 is made up of 15 amino acids. CDR3: CASSANALSGNTIYF. CDR3 DNA sequence: TGTGCCAGCAGCGCGAACGCTCTCTCTGGAAACACCATATATTTT.

CDR3 region: CASSGQGGIQYF. The DNA of the CDR3 is TGCGCCAGCAGCGGGCAAGGGGGAATTCAGTACTTC. This chain connects TRBV5-1 to TRBJ2-4, with a tentative D call TRBD1 (6 bases). V gave up 4 bases and J gave up 10 bases, with 12 bases separating them. Germline loops: CDR1 SGHRS, CDR2 YFSETQ. CDR3 length: 12 amino acids.

V and J are TRBV7-9 and TRBJ2-3, with TRBD1 matching over 7 bases. The CDR3 consists of 14 residues. J was trimmed by 8 bases and V by 3 bases; bases with no gene match: 8. Germline V CDR1 and CDR2: SEHNR, FQNEAQ (reference sequence). This chain's CDR3 is CASSLTTGMVTQYF. In nucleotides, the CDR3 is TGTGCCAGCAGCTTGACGACAGGGATGGTTACGCAGTATTTT.

V is TRBV7-9 and J is TRBJ1-2; TRBD1 aligns across 7 bases. Germline V gene lookup returns CDR1 SEHNR and CDR2 FQNEAQ (reference sequence). Trimming at V came to 5 bases and at J to 7 bases, leaving 7 bases not matched to a gene. The CDR3 runs 13 residues. The CDR3 is CASSPTGTGGYTF. The DNA for the CDR3 is TGTGCCAGCAGCCCGACAGGGACCGGTGGCTACACCTTC.

The chain uses TRBV28 and TRBJ2-2; TRBD1 matches 7 bases. This CDR3 spans 14 amino acids. Germline assignment: CDR1 MDHEN and CDR2 SYDVKM. The trim removed 6 bases at V and 7 bases at J, leaving 8 bases unmatched. The CDR3 nucleotides read TGTGCCAGCAGCCTGGACAGGCCCGGCGGGGAGCTGTTTTTT. Its protein is CASSLDRPGGELFF. Full variable domain (remainder filled in from reference TRBV28 and TRBJ2-2): DVKVTQSSRYLVKRTGEKVFLECVQDMDHENMFWYRQDPGLGLRLIYFSYDVKMKEKGDIPEGYSVSREKKERFSLILESASTNQTSMYLCASSLDRPGGELFFGEGSRLTVL.

Turning to this clone: The same CDR3 arises from other DNA sequences in this sample as well. The rearrangement uses TRBV14 and TRBJ2-5; D is unclear. This CDR3 comprises 11 residues. With 4 bases removed from V and 1 base from J, the gap between germline ends came to 1 base. Germline CDR1 and CDR2: SGHDN and FVKESK. The CDR3: CASSLQETQYF. CDR3 nucleotide sequence: TGTGCCAGCAGCCTCCAAGAGACCCAGTACTTC. Variable domain in full (rest from reference TRBV14 and TRBJ2-5): EAGVTQFPSHSVIEKGQTVTLRCDPISGHDNLYWYRRVMGKEIKFLLHFVKESKQDESGMPNNRFLAERTGGTYSTLKVQPAELEDSGVYFCASSLQETQYFGPGTRLLVL.

This clone was detected only a few times. The chain combines TRBV30 with TRBJ2-7; TRBD2 might be the D (5 bases). Trimming left V 1 base short and J 3 bases short, with 13 bases between. This CDR3 is built from 14 residues. Germline V gene sequence: CDR1 GTSNPN, CDR2 SVGIG (reference sequence). The DNA for the CDR3 is TGTGCCTGGAGTGGGATTCGAGCGGTCTACGAGCAGTACTTC. Protein product: CAWSGIRAVYEQYF.

The rearrangement uses TRBV5-1 and TRBJ2-6, with D perhaps TRBD1 or TRBD2 (5 bases each). The V gene lost 4 bases and the J gene lost 2 bases, with 28 bases spanning the gap. Germline V gene lookup returns CDR1 SGHRS and CDR2 YFSETQ. There are 21 residues in the CDR3. CDR3 DNA sequence: TGCGCCAGCAGCCCCCAAGCCGGGCCGGGACCCGAGGCAGCTGGGGCCAACGTCCTGACTTTC. This sequence encodes CASSPQAGPGPEAAGANVLTF.

The V call is TRBV14, the J call TRBJ2-5, with TRBD2 matching over 13 bases. The germline V gene has CDR1 SGHDN and CDR2 FVKESK. CDR3 length equals 16 residues. V lost 4 bases, J lost 5 bases, and 7 bases stayed unmatched. The CDR3 nucleotides read TGTGCCAGCAGCCCGCCCGGACTAGCGGGAGTCGAGACCCAGTACTTC. Encoded protein: CASSPPGLAGVETQYF.

The V gene is TRBV6-1, the J gene TRBJ2-7; TRBD1 matches at 7 bases. The CDR3 covers 14 residues. CDR1 and CDR2 from the germline V gene are MNHNS and SASEGT. V lost 6 bases to trimming and J lost 0 bases; unmatched junction nucleotides: 5. CDR3 bases: TGTGCCAGCAGCACCGACAGGGCCTCCTACGAGCAGTACTTC. This sequence encodes CASSTDRASYEQYF.

In DNA form, the CDR3 reads TGTGCCAGCAGCTTAGTTCTAGCGGGGTACAATGAGCAGTTCTTC. It translates to CASSLVLAGYNEQFF. The chain uses TRBV13 and TRBJ2-1; 9 nucleotides match TRBD2. The CDR3 is 15 residues long. The V and J ends lost 1 base and 4 bases, in that order; junction bases with no gene match: 2. Germline V gene sequence: CDR1 PRHDT, CDR2 FYEKMQ (reference sequence). The whole variable domain, filled in from reference TRBV13 and TRBJ2-1, reads AAGVIQSPRHLIKEKRETATLKCYPIPRHDTVYWYQQGPGQDPQFLISFYEKMQSDKGSIPDRFSAQQFSDYHSELNMSSLELGDSALYFCASSLVLAGYNEQFFGPGTRLTVL.

The J gene is TRBJ1-4, the V gene TRBV16; tentatively, D is TRBD1 (5 bases). From germline, CDR1 is KGHSY and CDR2 FQNENV. The CDR3 totals 12 residues. Deletions cut 2 bases from V and 7 bases from J, with 5 bases between. DNA for the CDR3: TGTGCCAGCAGCCAAGGGGCTGAAAAACTGTTTTTT. Translation gives CASSQGAEKLFF.